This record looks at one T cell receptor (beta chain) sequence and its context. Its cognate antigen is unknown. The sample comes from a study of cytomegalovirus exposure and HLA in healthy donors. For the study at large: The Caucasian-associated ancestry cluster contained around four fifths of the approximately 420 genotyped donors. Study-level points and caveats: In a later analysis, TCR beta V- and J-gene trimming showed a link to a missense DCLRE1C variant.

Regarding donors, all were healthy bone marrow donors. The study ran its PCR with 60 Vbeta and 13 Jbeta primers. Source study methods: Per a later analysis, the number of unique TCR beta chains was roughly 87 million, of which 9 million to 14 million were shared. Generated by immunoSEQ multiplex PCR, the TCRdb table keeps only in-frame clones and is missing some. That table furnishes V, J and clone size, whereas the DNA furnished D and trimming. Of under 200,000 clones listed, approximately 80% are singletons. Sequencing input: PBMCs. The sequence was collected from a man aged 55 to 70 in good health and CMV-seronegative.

The CDR3: CSVEVVTGVGYTF. Here the CDR3 DNA reads TGCAGCGTTGAAGTGGTGACAGGGGTGGGCTACACCTTC. This rearrangement joins TRBV29-1 to TRBJ1-2; 8 bases line up with TRBD1. The CDR3 has 13 residues. Per the germline V gene, CDR1 is SQVTM and CDR2 is ANQGSEA. V shed 1 base and J 8 bases; nucleotides not matched to a gene: 6. The whole variable domain, remainder taken from reference TRBV29-1 and TRBJ1-2, is SAVISQKPSRDICQRGTSLTIQCQVDSQVTMMFWYRQQPGQSLTLIATANQGSEATYESGFVIDKFPISRPNLTFSTLTVSNMSPEDSSIYLCSVEVVTGVGYTFGSGTRLTVV.